This T cell receptor beta chain comes out of a study of blood T cells in healthy people across ages. A second roughly 7 to 12 cycle PCR used barcoded and J-beta primers. MiXCR was run by TCRdb on the 5' RACE reads, yielding one entry per CDR3 protein. There are approximately 800,000 distinct CDR3 sequences in the sample; around 24% occur only once, and approximately 2.9% lies in the top ten. V was pared by 0 bases and J by 3 bases, with 3 bases of the junction left unmatched. Germline V gene data show CDR1 as KGHSH and CDR2 as LQKENI. The CDR3 sequence is 15 residues long. This sample was shared with a second study, whose subject was T cells of mothers and their children.

The sequenced sample consisted of blood. The genes are TRBV18 and TRBJ2-3; 7 nucleotides align to TRBD1. The origin of this receptor is a boy between 10 and 17 years old in good health. Written as DNA, the CDR3 is TGTGCCAGCTCACCACCGGGCAGGGGGACAGATACGCAGTATTTT. Translating it yields CASSPPGRGTDTQYF.